This passage covers 2 T cell receptor delta chains from one sample sequenced in a study of delta chain sequences of gamma delta T cells. TCRdb re-called the PCR reads with CATT. The sample lists around 3,300 delta-chain clones; less than 70% were seen once. Input material: a tumor sample. The receptors stem from a human donor with breast cancer.

About this clone itself: At one of its ends the junction is not consistent with the germline gene, which may arise from a read error. The V call is TRDV2, the J call TRDJ1; the D is unclear. This CDR3 spans 20 amino acids. CDR1 GEAIGNYY and CDR2 EKD come from the germline V gene. The CDR3 loop is CACDTVSREDERHYADILIF. DNA for the CDR3: TGTGCCTGTGACACCGTGTCACGGGAGGATGAGCGGCATTACGCTGATATACTCATCTTT.

The V gene is TRDV2, the J gene TRDJ1, with D possibly TRDD2 on 5 matching bases. The CDR3 covers 15 residues. The V gene's germline CDR1 is GEAIGNYY and CDR2 EKD. CDR3 amino acids: CSFLLGKEDTDKLIF. DNA of the CDR3: TGTTCCTTTCTCCTAGGGAAGGAGGACACCGATAAACTCATCTTT.